The clone carrying this T cell receptor beta chain occurred many times. These data belong to a study of T-cell reconstitution after alpha-beta-depleted transplantation in children. Preparation of the TCRbeta library involved a method that used unique molecular identifiers. TCRdb analysed the PCR reads with MiXCR anew, one entry per CDR3 protein. The table shows roughly 180,000 distinct CDR3 sequences, with roughly 15% occurring only once. Germline lookup yields CDR1 SEHNR and CDR2 FQNEAQ (reference sequence). V lost 5 bases and J lost 1, with 9 bases in between. The CDR3 is made up of 14 amino acids. The source of this sequence is a human donor who donated a stem cell graft to a child with acute lymphoblastic leukemia. The J gene is TRBJ2-1, the V gene TRBV7-9, with D unclear. Sequencing used PBMCs from the stem cell graft donor, obtained from the stem cell graft. The CDR3 region has the DNA TGTGCCAGCAGCGCGGACCAGTCCTACAATGAGCAGTTCTTC. It is translated as CASSADQSYNEQFF.